The rows below give T cell receptor beta chains drawn from one sample of a study of cytomegalovirus exposure and HLA in healthy donors. Sequencing used immunoSEQ multiplex PCR; TCRdb keeps in-frame clones, though not all of them. The sample has 70,000 or so clones; less than 70% are singletons. Sequencing was carried out using PBMCs. The source is a woman younger than 45 in good health and CMV-seronegative. Both conserved end residues are part of each CDR3. A D gene is named only where the DNA matches it firmly.

D gene	V gene	J gene	CDR3 protein
-	TRBV6-5	TRBJ1-2	CASTTTGYYGYTF
TRBD2	TRBV30	TRBJ2-3	CAWRSRGGTDTQYF
TRBD2	TRBV19	TRBJ2-2	CASSTLTSGGTGELFF
-	TRBV30	TRBJ2-7	CAWSDGSSYEQYF
-	TRBV6-1	TRBJ1-2	CASSEAPRYGYTF
-	TRBV7-3	TRBJ1-1	CASSSSPGTEAFF
TRBD1	TRBV4-1	TRBJ1-5	CASSHVKTIRQGAEIPQHF
TRBD1	TRBV25-1	TRBJ1-4	CASSRLTGVNEKLFF
TRBD1	TRBV7-8	TRBJ1-2	CASSLLISGTGYGYTF
-	TRBV7-7	TRBJ2-5	CASSLAGLRQETQYF
TRBD1	TRBV6-6	TRBJ2-1	CASSYGTGTYNEQFF
-	TRBV2	TRBJ1-1	CASSSVGDTEAFF